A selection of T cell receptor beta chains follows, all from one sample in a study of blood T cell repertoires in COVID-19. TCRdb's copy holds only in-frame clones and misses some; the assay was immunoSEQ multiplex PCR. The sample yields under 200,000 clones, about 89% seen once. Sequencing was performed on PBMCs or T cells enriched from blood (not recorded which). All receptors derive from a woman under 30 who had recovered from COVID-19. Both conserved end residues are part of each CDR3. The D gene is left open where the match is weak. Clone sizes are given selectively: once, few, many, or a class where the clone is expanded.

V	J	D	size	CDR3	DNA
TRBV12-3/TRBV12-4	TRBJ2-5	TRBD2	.	CASRRLAEETQYF	TGTGCCAGCAGACGACTAGCAGAAGAGACCCAGTACTTC
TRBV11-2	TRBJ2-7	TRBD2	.	CASSFRGRETYEQYF	TGTGCCAGCAGCTTCCGCGGGAGGGAAACCTACGAGCAGTACTTC
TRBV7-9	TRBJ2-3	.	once	CASSSERDTQYF	TGTGCCAGCAGCTCCGAGCGAGATACGCAGTATTTT
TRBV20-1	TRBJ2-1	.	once	CSASEPSRHEQFF	TGCAGTGCTAGTGAGCCCAGCAGGCATGAGCAGTTCTTC
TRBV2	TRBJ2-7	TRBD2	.	CASKGLAGVEEQYF	TGTGCCAGCAAGGGGCTAGCGGGGGTGGAAGAGCAGTACTTC
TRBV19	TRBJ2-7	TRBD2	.	CASRSTSEAYEQYF	TGTGCCAGTAGATCGACTAGCGAAGCCTACGAGCAGTACTTC
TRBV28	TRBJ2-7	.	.	CASKTGMKSYEQYF	TGTGCCAGCAAGACCGGGATGAAGTCCTACGAGCAGTACTTC
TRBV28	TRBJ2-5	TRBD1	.	CASSYRTGQETQYF	TGTGCCAGCAGTTACCGGACAGGACAAGAGACCCAGTACTTC
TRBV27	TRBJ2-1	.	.	CASSSTAGGTLQFF	TGTGCCAGCAGTTCTACCGCAGGAGGAACTTTACAGTTCTTC
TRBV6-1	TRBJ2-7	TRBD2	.	CASSEETSGRTSYEQYF	TGTGCCAGCAGTGAAGAGACTAGCGGGAGAACCTCCTACGAGCAGTACTTC
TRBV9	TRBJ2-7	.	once	CASSPQPRYEQYF	TGTGCCAGCAGCCCACAACCGCGGTACGAGCAGTACTTC
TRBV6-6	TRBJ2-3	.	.	CASGASETDTQYF	TGTGCCAGCGGGGCTAGCGAGACAGATACGCAGTATTTT
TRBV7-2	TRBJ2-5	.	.	CASSSPGYPQGKTQYF	TGTGCCAGCAGCTCCCCCGGCTATCCCCAGGGGAAGACCCAGTACTTC
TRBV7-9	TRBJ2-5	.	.	CASSLTQGQETQYF	TGTGCCAGCAGCTTAACACAGGGCCAAGAGACCCAGTACTTC
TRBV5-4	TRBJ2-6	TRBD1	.	CASSQPGQGALVLTF	TGTGCCAGCAGCCAACCGGGACAGGGGGCCCTCGTCCTGACTTTC
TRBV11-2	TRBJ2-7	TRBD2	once	CASSSYPTSGSLYEQYF	TGTGCCAGCAGCTCCTACCCGACTAGCGGGAGTCTCTACGAGCAGTACTTC
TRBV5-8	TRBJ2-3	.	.	CASSLGVVVDTQYF	TGTGCCAGCAGCCTCGGGGTCGTGGTGGATACGCAGTATTTT
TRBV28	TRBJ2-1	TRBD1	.	CASSFLRTGSPAPGEQFF	TGTGCCAGCAGTTTTCTCCGGACAGGCTCTCCGGCCCCAGGTGAGCAGTTCTTC
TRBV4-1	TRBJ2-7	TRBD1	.	CASSPGTRGLHEQYF	TGCGCCAGCAGCCCTGGTACCAGGGGGTTACACGAGCAGTACTTC
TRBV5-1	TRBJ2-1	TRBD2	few	CASSSSRRENVEQFF	TGCGCCAGCAGCTCCTCAAGGCGGGAGAACGTTGAGCAGTTCTTC
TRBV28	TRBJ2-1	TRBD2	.	CASSLSRLRGSGHEQFF	TGTGCCAGCAGTTTATCCAGGTTGCGCGGGAGCGGTCATGAGCAGTTCTTC
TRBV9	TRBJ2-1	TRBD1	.	CASSEAPGQGRDEQFF	TGTGCCAGCAGCGAGGCCCCGGGACAGGGTCGGGATGAGCAGTTCTTC
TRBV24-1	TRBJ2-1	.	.	CATSLGNGNEQFF	TGTGCCACCAGTCTCGGGAACGGGAATGAGCAGTTCTTC
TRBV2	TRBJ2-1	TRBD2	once	CASRESPLAGAENEQFF	TGTGCCAGCAGGGAATCTCCCTTAGCGGGAGCGGAAAATGAGCAGTTCTTC
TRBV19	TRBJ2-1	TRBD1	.	CASSDRGRNEQFF	TGTGCCAGTAGTGACAGGGGGCGAAATGAGCAGTTCTTC
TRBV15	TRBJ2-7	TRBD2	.	CATSTGGGLGGYEQYF	TGTGCCACCAGCACCGGGGGGGGACTAGGTGGCTACGAGCAGTACTTC
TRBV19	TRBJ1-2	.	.	CAAQSLGTPDRYGYTF	TGTGCCGCCCAGTCCCTTGGGACTCCGGATCGTTATGGCTACACCTTC
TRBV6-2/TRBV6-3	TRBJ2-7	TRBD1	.	CASSTRGTGWNEQYF	TGTGCCAGCAGCACGAGGGGGACAGGGTGGAACGAGCAGTACTTC
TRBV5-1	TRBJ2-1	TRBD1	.	CASSFWDRGRNEQFF	TGCGCCAGCAGCTTTTGGGACAGGGGGCGGAATGAGCAGTTCTTC
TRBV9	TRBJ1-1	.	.	CASRARTEDTEAFF	TGTGCCAGCAGGGCCCGAACCGAGGACACTGAAGCTTTCTTT
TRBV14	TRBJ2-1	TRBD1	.	CASSPGQGYDEQFF	TGTGCCAGCAGCCCGGGACAGGGGTATGATGAGCAGTTCTTC
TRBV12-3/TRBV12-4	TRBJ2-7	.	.	CASSFSVYEQYF	TGTGCCAGCAGTTTTAGTGTGTACGAGCAGTACTTC
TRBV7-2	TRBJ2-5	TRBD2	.	CASSSQTSGETQYF	TGTGCCAGCAGCTCGCAGACTAGCGGAGAGACCCAGTACTTC
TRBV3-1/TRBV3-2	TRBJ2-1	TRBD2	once	CASSGTSGSHEQFF	TGTGCCAGCAGCGGGACTAGCGGGAGTCATGAGCAGTTCTTC
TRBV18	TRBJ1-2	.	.	CASSPPSVNYGYTF	TGTGCCAGCTCACCACCGTCCGTAAACTATGGCTACACCTTC
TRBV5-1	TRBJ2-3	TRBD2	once	CASSGFSGRTDTQYF	TGCGCCAGCAGCGGATTTAGCGGGAGAACAGATACGCAGTATTTT
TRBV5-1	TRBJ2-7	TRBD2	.	CASSDRLAGGSSYEQYF	TGCGCCAGCAGCGATCGACTAGCGGGAGGGAGCTCCTACGAGCAGTACTTC
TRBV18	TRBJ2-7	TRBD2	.	CASSRVREAPYEQYF	TGTGCCAGCTCACGGGTGCGGGAGGCCCCCTACGAGCAGTACTTC
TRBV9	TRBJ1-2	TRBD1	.	CASSYGTGSSVNYGYTF	TGTGCCAGCAGCTATGGGACAGGGTCCTCAGTTAACTATGGCTACACCTTC
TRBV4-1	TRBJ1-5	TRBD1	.	CASSQTDRGYSNQPQHF	TGCGCCAGCAGCCAGACAGACAGGGGGTATAGCAATCAGCCCCAGCATTTT
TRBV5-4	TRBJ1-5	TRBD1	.	CASSFGQGVHQPQHF	TGTGCCAGCAGCTTTGGACAGGGCGTTCATCAGCCCCAGCATTTT
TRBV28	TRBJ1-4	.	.	CASSLRGGNEKLFF	TGTGCCAGCAGTTTGAGGGGGGGGAATGAAAAACTGTTTTTT
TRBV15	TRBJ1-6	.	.	CATSRDRGSNSPLHF	TGTGCCACCAGCAGAGATAGAGGGAGTAATTCACCCCTCCACTTT
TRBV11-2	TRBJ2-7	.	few	CASSFSLYEQYF	TGTGCCAGCAGCTTTTCCCTCTACGAGCAGTACTTC
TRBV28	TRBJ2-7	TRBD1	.	CASSFRTGWTYEQYF	TGTGCCAGCAGTTTCCGGACAGGGTGGACCTACGAGCAGTACTTC
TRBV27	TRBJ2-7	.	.	CASSFGGANTYEQYF	TGTGCCAGCAGTTTTGGAGGGGCGAATACGTACGAGCAGTACTTC
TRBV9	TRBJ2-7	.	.	CASSVGQSYEQYF	TGTGCCAGCAGCGTAGGGCAATCCTACGAGCAGTACTTC
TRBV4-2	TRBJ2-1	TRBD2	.	CASSQEGRVHEQFF	TGTGCCAGCAGCCAAGAGGGGAGGGTCCATGAGCAGTTCTTC
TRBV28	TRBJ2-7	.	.	CASSLSPKGVKGYEQYF	TGTGCCAGCAGTCTTTCGCCGAAGGGGGTTAAAGGCTACGAGCAGTACTTC
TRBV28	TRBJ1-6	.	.	CASSLPGSNSPLHF	TGTGCCAGCAGTTTACCGGGGAGTAATTCACCCCTCCACTTT
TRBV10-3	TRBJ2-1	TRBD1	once	CAISGTGFDEQFF	TGTGCCATCAGCGGGACAGGGTTCGATGAGCAGTTCTTC